The 13 T cell receptor beta chains in this list originate from one sample, sequenced in a study of blood T cell repertoires in COVID-19. Sequencing used immunoSEQ multiplex PCR; TCRdb keeps in-frame clones, though not all of them. Seen here are roughly 300,000 clones, 86% observed once, and the top ten hold 10%. The sequencing sample was made of PBMCs or T cells enriched from blood (not recorded which). The receptors here all came from a woman under 30 who had recovered from COVID-19.

The chain has TRBV3-1 (or the pseudogene TRBV3-2) and TRBJ2-7; D perhaps matches TRBD2 (6 bases). V was trimmed by 4 bases and J by 1 base, leaving 11 bases between them. CDR3 size: 14 residues. Germline CDR1 and CDR2: LGHDT and YNNKEL (reference sequence). The CDR3 is CASSPVAGSYEQYF. The CDR3 DNA is TGTGCCAGCAGCCCAGTCGCGGGGTCCTACGAGCAGTACTTC.

The chain recombines TRBV27 with TRBJ1-1; possibly TRBD1 for D (5 bases). Germline V gene sequence: CDR1 MNHEY, CDR2 SMNVEV (reference sequence). The CDR3 spans 15 residues. V lost 2 bases and J lost 7, with 17 bases in between. The CDR3 DNA sequence: TGTGCCAGCAGTTTAGTGGGCAGGGCGGGGGTTGAAGCTTTCTTT. It specifies CASSLVGRAGVEAFF.

A note on this clone: Within the sample, other DNA sequences also encode this same CDR3. This chain links TRBV5-1 with TRBJ2-7; 9 nucleotides line up with TRBD1. Unmatched junction bases numbered 3, after V lost 0 bases and J lost 2 bases. This CDR3 has 15 amino acids. Germline lookup yields CDR1 SGHRS and CDR2 YFSETQ. The CDR3 sequence is CASSLGGTGTYEQYF. In DNA, the CDR3 is TGCGCCAGCAGCTTGGGGGGGACAGGGACCTACGAGCAGTACTTC.

The gene calls are TRBV5-4 and TRBJ2-7, with TRBD2 matching over 9 bases. Germline trimming cut 4 bases from V and 3 bases from J; bases unmatched to any gene: 5. In germline, CDR1 is SGHNT, CDR2 YYREEE (reference sequence). The CDR3 is made up of 14 amino acids. The CDR3 is CASSPNSGSYEQYF. The CDR3 DNA follows: TGTGCCAGCAGCCCGAATAGCGGGAGCTACGAGCAGTACTTC.

The rearrangement joins TRBV5-1 to TRBJ2-3; 9 bases map to TRBD2. Germline V gene sequence: CDR1 SGHRS, CDR2 YFSETQ. The CDR3 spans 16 residues. After removal of 7 bases from V and 5 bases from J, the junction contained 14 bases not matched to a gene. CDR3 region: CASGLNLAGRGDTQYF. The CDR3 DNA is TGCGCCAGCGGTCTAAACCTAGCGGGGCGTGGAGATACGCAGTATTTT.

This clone was counted a few times. This chain links TRBV7-9 with TRBJ2-5; 15 positions agree with TRBD2. The CDR3 length is 18 residues. With 5 bases clipped from V and 0 bases from J, the junction kept 7 bases outside the gene matches. Germline-derived CDR1 and CDR2 are SEHNR and FQNEAQ (reference sequence). This CDR3 reads CASSQGLAGGGYQETQYF. The CDR3 DNA is TGTGCCAGCAGCCAGGGACTAGCGGGAGGAGGGTACCAAGAGACCCAGTACTTC.

J is TRBJ1-5 and V is TRBV6-1, with D possibly being TRBD1 (6 bases). Trimming took 2 bases from V and 0 from J, leaving 20 bases between them. Germline V CDR1 and CDR2: MNHNS, SASEGT. The CDR3 length is 19 residues. The CDR3, as DNA: TGTGCCAGCAGTGAAAGAGTAGGGGGGGCGAGGGTTAGCAATCAGCCCCAGCATTTT. This codes for CASSERVGGARVSNQPQHF.

The chain recombines TRBV7-3 with TRBJ2-2; 12 bases are a match to TRBD1. The CDR3 is 22 residues long. Germline CDR1 reads SGHTA; CDR2 reads FQGTGA. With V trimmed by 0 bases and J by 2 bases, 16 bases remained unmatched. In nucleotides, the CDR3 is TGTGCCAGCAGCTTAACTCGATGGCAGGGACAGGGGGCGACCTCAAACACCGGGGAGCTGTTTTTT. Protein product: CASSLTRWQGQGATSNTGELFF.

This chain joins TRBV4-1 and TRBJ2-1; the match to TRBD1 covers 9 bases. Germline assignment: CDR1 MGHRA and CDR2 YSYEKL. Germline trimming cut 4 bases from V and 7 bases from J; bases unmatched to any gene: 8. The CDR3 spans 15 residues. The CDR3 region has the DNA TGCGCCAGCAGCCCCACGGCCGGGACAGGGAATGAGCAGTTCTTC. It codes for CASSPTAGTGNEQFF.

As regards this clone: The junction and the germline gene differ at one end; a read error may be behind it. The chain has TRBV11-2 and TRBJ1-2; TRBD1 aligns across 7 bases. The CDR3 consists of 15 residues. The germline CDR1 and CDR2 sequences are SGHAT and FQNNGV. CDR3 bases: TGTGCCAGCAACTTAGGGGGCGACGTCATGTATGGCTACACCTTC. Protein sequence: CASNLGGDVMYGYTF.

V and J are TRBV6-5 and TRBJ2-7; D ambiguous. The germline gives CDR1 MNHEY, CDR2 SVGAGI. The CDR3 has 12 residues. V lost 1 base and J lost 7, with 8 bases in between. CDR3 sequence (DNA): TGTGCCAGCAGTTACTTAGTCCTTGAGCAGTACTTC. Translated: CASSYLVLEQYF.

This clone was seen a handful of times. The chain joins TRBV4-1 to TRBJ2-1; D unresolved. The CDR3 totals 12 residues. Germline CDR1 reads MGHRA; CDR2 reads YSYEKL. V was pared by 0 bases and J by 10 bases, with 7 bases between. As DNA, the CDR3 is TGCGCCAGCAGCCAAGATGGCAAGGAGCAGTTCTTC. This gives the protein CASSQDGKEQFF.

Regarding this clone: At the DNA level, this CDR3 is encoded by other sequences in the same sample as well. This sequence joins TRBV10-3 and TRBJ2-5; D possibly corresponds to TRBD2 (6 bases). Deletions cut 0 bases from V and 2 bases from J, with 13 bases between. The CDR3 is 16 residues long. CDR1 ENHRY and CDR2 SYGVKD come from the germline V gene. CDR3 in amino acids: CAISESTTGGQETQYF. CDR3 coding DNA: TGTGCCATCAGTGAGTCAACGACCGGAGGGCAAGAGACCCAGTACTTC.